In its sample, the clone carrying this T cell receptor beta chain was seen many times. The CDR3 has 16 amino acids. The germline V gene has CDR1 SGHKS and CDR2 YYEKEE (reference sequence). Trimming left V 8 bases short and J 0 bases short, with 19 bases between. These data originate in a study of molecular identifiers for immune sequencing clone quantification. TCRdb redid the calling of the PCR reads with MiXCR, one entry per CDR3 protein. The sample records about 510,000 distinct CDR3 sequences, 25% being singletons. The chain links TRBV5-5 to TRBJ2-3; a weak D match, TRBD2 (6 bases). Sequencing was carried out using naive CD8+ T cells from blood, with Jurkat cell RNA spiked in. This sample's subset: FACS-sorted CD8+CD4-CCR7+CD45RA+ naive T cells. The source of this sequence is a human donor in good health. Some libraries in this study had Jurkat cell RNA spiked in. CDR3: CASSHAVADSTDTQYF. CDR3 DNA: TGTGCCAGTTCCCACGCGGTAGCGGATAGCACAGATACGCAGTATTTT.